The clone carrying this TCR beta chain was recorded at least ten times. These data are taken from a study of regulatory T cells in long-lasting Graves disease. The TCR beta library used iRepertoire HTBI primers with Arm-PCR amplification of CDR3. In TCRdb, the multiplex PCR reads were re-called with MiXCR into one record per CDR3 protein. The sample has 350,000 to 450,000 distinct CDR3 sequences; 16% are singletons. Time point of the sample: newly diagnosed GD, antithyroid drugs for less than 3 months. From RNA extracted from PBMCs, the TCR library was made. American Thyroid Association guidelines were used to diagnose Graves' disease. The CDR3 consists of 15 residues. Germline V lookup: CDR1 SGHDT, CDR2 YYEEEE. Deletions cut 4 bases from V and 3 bases from J, with 14 bases between. These data also formed part of another study, on T cells in Graves' hyperthyroidism and ophthalmopathy. According to that study: Subjects aged 18 to 65 presented with newly diagnosed hyperthyroidism of less than 2 months' duration. Patients having uncontrolled infection, another autoimmune disease, pregnancy or lactation were not included. With the HTBI primer set, the TCR CDR3 went through a first round of RT-PCR.

The source of this sequence is a man aged 40-49 years with Graves disease. This specimen was peripheral blood mononuclear cells (PBMCs), taken at new diagnosis, from a patient treated with antithyroid drugs. The V and J genes are TRBV5-6 and TRBJ1-5; D possibly corresponds to TRBD1 (6 bases). The CDR3 reads CASSPQGGLNQPQHF. The CDR3 bases are TGTGCCAGCAGCCCCCAAGGGGGTCTCAATCAGCCCCAGCATTTT.